This is a list of T cell receptor beta chains from one sample in a study of blood T cells in healthy people across ages. One entry per CDR3 protein, called by TCRdb with MiXCR from the 5' RACE reads. The sample includes roughly 1,100,000 distinct CDR3 sequences, 25% of them seen just once. These data were likewise used in another study, on T cells of mothers and their children.

The sample was blood. The receptors here all came from a girl aged 2 to 9 in good health. CDR3s include the opening cysteine and the closing phenylalanine or tryptophan. The order of the fields is D gene, J gene, V gene, clone size, CDR3 DNA, CDR3 protein. D genes are given only for firm matches. Not every row has a clone size; where given, it reads once, few, many or a size class.

NA TRBJ2-5 TRBV7-6 few TGTGCCAGCAGCTTAGAGTTTGCGAACCAAGAGACCCAGTACTTC CASSLEFANQETQYF
NA TRBJ2-2 TRBV4-1 NA TGCGCCAGCAGCCGCATATCGACTAGGGGGAGAACGAACACCGGGGAGCTGTTTTTT CASSRISTRGRTNTGELFF
TRBD2 TRBJ2-3 TRBV12-3/TRBV12-4 NA TGTGCCAGCAGTTTTCTCCTAACTCGGGAGGATGGTACGCAGTATTTT CASSFLLTREDGTQYF
TRBD1 TRBJ1-2 TRBV10-3 few TGTGTCATCAGCCCCGACAGGGCCCAAGGCTACACCTTC CVISPDRAQGYTF
TRBD2 TRBJ2-7 TRBV27 few TGTGCCAGCAGGAGAGCGGGAGTATCCTACGAGCAGTACTTC CASRRAGVSYEQYF
TRBD2 TRBJ2-7 TRBV20-1 NA TGCAGTGCTAGAGACCTAGCGGACACACGAATTGACGAGCAGTACTTC CSARDLADTRIDEQYF
NA TRBJ2-5 TRBV14 few TGTGCCAGCAGCCAACAGGGCACGGGGGAGACCCAGTACTTC CASSQQGTGETQYF
NA TRBJ1-2 TRBV12-5 NA TGTGTTAGTGGTTTGCTCACAGTTAACTATGGCTACACCTTC CVSGLLTVNYGYTF
NA TRBJ2-3 TRBV20-1 few TGCAGTGCCGCAACGTGGGAGGATACGCAGTATTTT CSAATWEDTQYF
NA TRBJ2-5 TRBV10-2 many TGCGCCAGCAGTGATTTTGGAGGGAGGGAGACCCAGTACTTC CASSDFGGRETQYF
NA TRBJ2-7 TRBV5-1 NA TGCGCCAGCAGCTTGGCCTCTGGCAGTCCCTACGAGCAGTACTTC CASSLASGSPYEQYF
NA TRBJ2-4 TRBV7-2 few TGTGCCAGCAGCTCACAGGGTTGGAACATTCAGTACTTC CASSSQGWNIQYF
NA TRBJ2-1 TRBV7-2 NA TGTGCCAGCAGCTTAGCGCTTGGGGGCAATGAGCAGTTCTTC CASSLALGGNEQFF
TRBD2 TRBJ2-1 TRBV10-3 few TGTGCCATCAGTGACCCCGGGGGGGCCGATGAGCAGTTCTTC CAISDPGGADEQFF
NA TRBJ1-1 TRBV29-1 few TGCAGCGTGCAGAGGACCACTGAAGCTTTCTTT CSVQRTTEAFF
NA TRBJ2-3 TRBV5-4 NA TGTGCCAGCAGCTTGACAGGGTGGCCAGATACGCAGTATTTT CASSLTGWPDTQYF
NA TRBJ1-5 TRBV5-5 few TGTGCCAGCAGCTTGGTTGTTAATCAGCCCCAGCATTTT CASSLVVNQPQHF
NA TRBJ2-5 TRBV28 NA TGTGCCAGCAGTCTCGCCCCCGAGGGTTTAGAGACCCAGTACTTC CASSLAPEGLETQYF
NA TRBJ1-1 TRBV19 NA TGTGCCAGTACCCTAGGAGGGCTAGCTGAAGCTTTCTTT CASTLGGLAEAFF
NA TRBJ2-1 TRBV28 NA TGTGCCAGCAGTTTATCCAGATCGGTTGAGCAGTTCTTC CASSLSRSVEQFF
NA TRBJ1-2 TRBV14 few TGTGCCAGCAGCCAAGCGGGCGGCCATGGCTACACCTTC CASSQAGGHGYTF
NA TRBJ2-1 TRBV2 NA TGTGCCAGCAGTGAATGGTCCCGGGGGAGGAATGAGCAGTTCTTC CASSEWSRGRNEQFF
TRBD1 TRBJ1-2 TRBV7-2 few TGTGCCAGCAGCCCGGGGACAGGGGAATATGGCTACACCTTC CASSPGTGEYGYTF
NA TRBJ2-7 TRBV7-9 few TGTGCCAGCAGCTCCCCAGTAACTCCCTACGAGCAGTACTTC CASSSPVTPYEQYF
NA TRBJ1-1 TRBV29-1 few TGCAGCGGAGCAGAGAGGGGGAACACTGAAGCTTTCTTT CSGAERGNTEAFF
NA TRBJ2-5 TRBV29-1 few TGCAGCGTTGAACCCCGACAAGGGCAAGAGACCCAGTACTTC CSVEPRQGQETQYF
NA TRBJ2-5 TRBV7-8 many TGTGCCAGCAGCTTACTAGACGGGCAAGAGACCCAGTACTTC CASSLLDGQETQYF
NA TRBJ2-5 TRBV7-9 NA TGTGCCAGCAGCTTAGTGCGGGCCCAGGGCGAGACCCAGTACTTC CASSLVRAQGETQYF
TRBD1 TRBJ2-7 TRBV5-1 NA TGCGCCAGCAGAGCTCCGGGACAGGGGTTGGTCGAGCAGTACTTC CASRAPGQGLVEQYF